This T cell receptor beta chain was documented in a study of T-cell memory formation after mild COVID-19. The study's findings and limits: Clones contracting across day 15 to 85 had a balanced CD4/CD8 profile; later expanding clones leaned CD4+. Of the contracting clones, CD4+ ones lay mainly in CM and EM, and CD8+ ones in EMRA.

5'RACE primed at constant segments yielded TCR alpha and TCR beta cDNA libraries bearing sample barcodes and UMIs. Via MiXCR, TCRdb re-called the 5' RACE reads, giving one row per CDR3 protein. The table includes hundreds of thousands of distinct CDR3 sequences, roughly 19% detected once. This clonotype was detected only a few times. Its specificity is unknown. The CDR3 is 15 residues long. The germline V gene encodes CDR1 SGHRS and CDR2 YFSETQ. Trimming removed 4 bases from V and 5 bases from J; junction bases left unmatched: 9. The rearrangement joins TRBV5-1 to TRBJ2-1; 7 bases agree with TRBD2. Source material: PBMCs or a T cell subset sorted from them (not recorded which). The TCR originated in a man younger than 35 who had mild COVID-19 (a few samples of this study predate the infection). Cell type and time point are not known. The CDR3 protein is CASSLGERGDNEQFF. The DNA for the CDR3 is TGCGCCAGCAGCCTGGGGGAGCGGGGCGACAATGAGCAGTTCTTC.